The 22 T cell receptor beta chains presented below share a single source sample, sequenced in a study of blood T cell repertoires in COVID-19. Assay used: immunoSEQ multiplex PCR; TCRdb lists only in-frame clones, some missing. The table includes around 150,000 clones, roughly 80% detected once. The sequenced sample was peripheral blood. Receptors were obtained from a woman aged 45-65 years with active or convalescent COVID-19.

This rearrangement joins TRBV9 to TRBJ2-7; no clear D gene. Germline assignment: CDR1 SGDLS and CDR2 YYNGEE. V lost 0 bases, J lost 2 bases, and 15 bases lay in between. The CDR3 is 16 residues long. The CDR3 region has the DNA TGTGCCAGCAGCGTAGATGTTGGCTTCCCCCCCTACGAGCAGTACTTC. This gives the protein CASSVDVGFPPYEQYF.

The chain couples TRBV27 to TRBJ2-7; D remains ambiguous. CDR1 is MNHEY, CDR2 SMNVEV, per germline (reference sequence). V was trimmed by 4 bases and J by 0 bases, leaving 19 bases between them. The CDR3 runs to 17 residues. The CDR3 loop is CASSSRRRRGRSYEQYF. The CDR3 coding sequence is TGTGCCAGCAGTTCCCGGCGGCGGAGAGGTCGCTCCTACGAGCAGTACTTC.

The J gene is TRBJ2-2, the V gene TRBV7-6; the match to TRBD2 covers 9 bases. Germline-derived CDR1 and CDR2 are SGHVS and FNYEAQ. V gave up 5 bases and J gave up 5 bases; unmatched junction bases: 6. The CDR3 has 15 residues. The CDR3 is CASSLIAGETGELFF. CDR3 nucleotides: TGTGCCAGCAGCCTCATAGCGGGAGAAACCGGGGAGCTGTTTTTT. Full variable domain (outside the CDR3, taken from reference TRBV7-6 and TRBJ2-2): GAGVSQSPRYKVTKRGQDVALRCDPISGHVSLYWYRQALGQGPEFLTYFNYEAQQDKSGLPNDRFSAERPEGSISTLTIQRTEQRDSAMYRCASSLIAGETGELFFGEGSRLTVL.

The chain has TRBV7-9 and TRBJ1-2; 11 bases map to TRBD1. The CDR3 extends over 16 amino acids. J gave up 7 bases and V 0 bases, and 7 bases lay outside the gene matches. CDR1 and CDR2 from the germline V gene are SEHNR and FQNEAQ (reference sequence). CDR3 amino acids: CASSLAGDRGSVGYTF. The CDR3 DNA is TGTGCCAGCAGCTTAGCGGGGGACAGGGGGTCTGTTGGCTACACCTTC.

In this sample, this clone turned up a few times. The V call is TRBV5-1, the J call TRBJ2-1; perhaps TRBD2 as D (5 bases). Trimming took off 5 bases at V and 2 bases at J, with 11 bases between the two ends. The germline V gene has CDR1 SGHRS and CDR2 YFSETQ. There are 14 residues in the CDR3. The CDR3 protein is CASRYRETYNEQFF. The CDR3, as DNA: TGCGCCAGCAGGTACCGGGAAACCTACAATGAGCAGTTCTTC.

The chain links TRBV7-9 to TRBJ2-7; the match to TRBD1 covers 7 bases. J lost 5 bases, V lost 5 bases, and 6 bases had no gene match. The CDR3 totals 13 residues. Germline V CDR1 and CDR2: SEHNR, FQNEAQ (reference sequence). The CDR3 nucleotides are TGTGCCAGCAGCGGACAGGTTCCCAACGAGCAGTACTTC. Its translation: CASSGQVPNEQYF.

The chain recombines TRBV3-1 (or the pseudogene TRBV3-2) with TRBJ2-1; D perhaps matches TRBD1 (5 bases). The V and J ends lost 4 bases and 7 bases respectively, with 14 bases between them. The germline gives CDR1 LGHDT, CDR2 YNNKEL (reference sequence). The CDR3 length is 14 residues. The CDR3 protein is CASSPNPTVNEQFF. The DNA for the CDR3 is TGTGCCAGCAGCCCTAATCCGACAGTTAATGAGCAGTTCTTC.

This chain joins TRBV4-3 and TRBJ2-3; 9 bases map to TRBD2. The V and J ends lost 0 bases and 6 bases, in that order; junction bases with no gene match: 10. Germline CDR1 is LGHNA and CDR2 is YSLEER. This CDR3 region has 17 residues. The CDR3 nucleotides read TGCGCCAGCAGCCAAGAGAACGCGCGGGGGGGCAGTGATACGCAGTATTTT. Its translation is CASSQENARGGSDTQYF.

This sequence joins TRBV19 and TRBJ2-5; 11 nucleotides match TRBD2. The CDR3 consists of 14 residues. CDR1 is LNHDA and CDR2 is SQIVND in the germline V gene (reference sequence). Germline trimming cut 4 bases from V and 7 bases from J; bases unmatched to any gene: 5. Here the CDR3 reads CASSTTSGIGTQYF. The DNA of the CDR3 is TGTGCCAGTAGTACGACTAGCGGGATTGGGACCCAGTACTTC.

This sequence joins TRBV18 and TRBJ2-7, with a weak D call TRBD1 (5 bases). CDR3 length: 13 amino acids. V lost 3 bases and J 2 bases, leaving 8 bases between the germline ends. Germline CDR1 is KGHSH and CDR2 is LQKENI. The CDR3 DNA sequence: TGTGCCAGCTCACCGGACACGACCTACGAGCAGTACTTC. Translation: CASSPDTTYEQYF.

The chain combines TRBV18 with TRBJ1-4; D unresolved. This CDR3 is 13 amino acids long. Trimming pared 3 bases from V and 0 bases from J, leaving 2 bases between. Looked up from germline, CDR1 is KGHSH and CDR2 is LQKENI. This CDR3 is CASSPATNEKLFF. In DNA, the CDR3 is TGTGCCAGCTCACCCGCAACTAATGAAAAACTGTTTTTT.

This chain links TRBV5-6 with TRBJ1-2, with 10 positions matching TRBD1. After removal of 3 bases from V and 3 bases from J, the junction contained 5 bases not matched to a gene. Germline CDR1 is SGHDT and CDR2 is YYEEEE. This CDR3 comprises 15 residues. For the CDR3, the DNA is TGTGCCAGCAGCTCTCCGGACAGGGGGGACTATGGCTACACCTTC. Encoded protein: CASSSPDRGDYGYTF.

This rearrangement joins TRBV11-2 to TRBJ1-5; no clear D gene. CDR1 SGHAT and CDR2 FQNNGV come from the germline V gene. The CDR3 sequence is 14 residues long. Deletions cut 1 base from V and 2 bases from J, with 6 bases between. CDR3 coding DNA: TGTGCCAGCAGCTTAGGGCGGGGCAATCAGCCCCAGCATTTT. Amino acid sequence: CASSLGRGNQPQHF.

The genes are TRBV6-1 and TRBJ2-1; TRBD2 agrees at 13 bases. Losses at the gene ends were 3 bases for V and 1 base for J; bases not matched to a gene: 9. There are 19 residues in the CDR3. Looked up from germline, CDR1 is MNHNS and CDR2 is SASEGT. This CDR3 reads CASSEDSLAGGMSYNEQFF. The CDR3 nucleotides are TGTGCCAGCAGTGAGGATTCACTAGCGGGGGGGATGTCCTACAATGAGCAGTTCTTC.

Points on this clone: Other DNA sequences of this sample code for an identical CDR3. The CDR3 DNA follows: TGTGCCAGCAGCTTTGACAGGGATGGCTACACCTTC. Residues: CASSFDRDGYTF. This chain joins TRBV7-2 and TRBJ1-2; 7 bases are a match to TRBD1. CDR3 length: 12 amino acids. The germline CDR1 and CDR2 sequences are SGHTA and FQGNSA. V trimming: 3 bases; J trimming: 6 bases; junction bases outside the gene matches: 1.

The chain links TRBV6-2 or TRBV6-3 to TRBJ1-2; TRBD1 matches at 7 bases. The J segment lost 6 bases and the V segment lost 6 bases, leaving 16 bases of the junction unmatched. This CDR3 spans 16 amino acids. In germline, CDR1 is MNHEY, CDR2 SVGEGT. CDR3 residues: CASSSLLDRESHGYTF. CDR3 in DNA: TGTGCCAGCAGCTCCCTACTTGACAGGGAGTCTCATGGCTACACCTTC.

The chain recombines TRBV21-1 with TRBJ2-1; TRBD1, the table's D call, lacks a check against the DNA. TRBV21-1 represents a pseudogene. This CDR3 has 14 residues. Here the CDR3 reads CANNQTGGYNEQFF. The CDR3 DNA reads as TGTGCCAACAATCAGACAGGGGGTTACAATGAGCAGTTCTTC.

The genes are TRBV5-1 and TRBJ1-3; 7 bases map to TRBD1. CDR3 size: 16 residues. The junction had 5 bases not matched to a gene; V was cut back by 2 bases and J by 0 bases. Germline V gene data show CDR1 as SGHRS and CDR2 as YFSETQ. As DNA, the CDR3 is TGCGCCAGCAGCTTCGGGACAGCTAGCTCTGGAAACACCATATATTTT. Protein product: CASSFGTASSGNTIYF.

The V and J genes are TRBV27 and TRBJ2-7; 10 bases map to TRBD1. V dropped 1 base and J dropped 2; count of bases not matched to a gene: 2. The CDR3 contains 15 residues. The germline gives CDR1 MNHEY, CDR2 SMNVEV (reference sequence). The CDR3 sequence: CASSLYGTGAYEQYF. The CDR3 DNA reads TGTGCCAGCAGTTTATATGGGACAGGGGCCTACGAGCAGTACTTC.

V usage is TRBV4-2 and J usage is TRBJ1-2; 7 positions match TRBD1. CDR3 length equals 16 residues. V was pared by 0 bases and J by 6 bases, with 10 bases of the junction left unmatched. The germline CDR1 and CDR2 sequences are LGHNA and YNFKEQ. The CDR3 reads CASSQDPTGDRNGYTF. The DNA of the CDR3 is TGTGCCAGCAGCCAAGATCCTACAGGGGATAGGAATGGCTACACCTTC.

The chain is built from TRBV7-2 and TRBJ1-1, with 10 bases matching TRBD1. Losses at the gene ends were 5 bases for V and 4 bases for J; bases not matched to a gene: 10. The CDR3 extends over 16 amino acids. In germline, CDR1 is SGHTA, CDR2 FQGNSA. In nucleotides, the CDR3 is TGTGCCAGCAGCCAAAGGACAGGGGGTAGGGGCACTGAAGCTTTCTTT. This encodes CASSQRTGGRGTEAFF.

This clone was picked up one time. The CDR3 DNA reads TGTGCCAGCAGCCCCCGGACAGGGACGACCTACGAGCAGTACTTC. Its protein is CASSPRTGTTYEQYF. The chain carries TRBV14 and TRBJ2-7; TRBD1 aligns across 8 bases. The CDR3 loop spans 15 amino acids. Germline V gene sequence: CDR1 SGHDN, CDR2 FVKESK. V gave up 4 bases and J gave up 2 bases; unmatched junction bases: 7. Supplemented by reference TRBV14 and TRBJ2-7, the full variable domain reads EAGVTQFPSHSVIEKGQTVTLRCDPISGHDNLYWYRRVMGKEIKFLLHFVKESKQDESGMPNNRFLAERTGGTYSTLKVQPAELEDSGVYFCASSPRTGTTYEQYFGPGTRLTVT.